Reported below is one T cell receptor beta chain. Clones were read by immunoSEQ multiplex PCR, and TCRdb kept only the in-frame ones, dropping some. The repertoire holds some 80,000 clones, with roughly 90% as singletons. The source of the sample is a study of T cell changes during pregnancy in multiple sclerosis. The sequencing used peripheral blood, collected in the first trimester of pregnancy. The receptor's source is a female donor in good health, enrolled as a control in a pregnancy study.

CDR3 residues: CASSQVSVAGTYEQYF. CDR3 bases: TGCGCCAGCAGCCAAGTCTCCGTAGCGGGGACCTACGAGCAGTACTTC. The chain is built from TRBV4-3 and TRBJ2-7; 8 nucleotides agree with TRBD2. CDR3 length equals 16 residues. V lost 1 base, J lost 2 bases, and 7 bases stayed unmatched. Germline V CDR1 and CDR2: LGHNA, YSLEER.